These 19 T cell receptor beta chains share one sample of origin, sequenced in a study of T cell clonality in common variable immunodeficiency (dated by TCRdb to 2015 to 2017). On the study overall, not on this receptor specifically: Fewer deletions and N-nucleotide insertions were reportedly observed in CVID TCRbeta sequences, and highly modified clones with 13 or more V deletions were reportedly absent from CVID TCRbeta sequences.

Antigens of these TCRs are unknown. The library came from the immunoSEQ multiplex PCR assay. The immuneACCESS repertoire file appears here via TCRdb, limited to in-frame rearrangements. These files lack a portion of the clones; in checked studies, under half of the deficit traces to unresolved V genes, and the cause of the others is not known. The sample has around 21,000 clones on record, with no singletons. The ten most abundant clones make up under 3% of the sample. Sequenced material: peripheral blood mononuclear cells. These TCRs come from a human donor with common variable immunodeficiency.

In its sample, this clone was seen many times. The read terminates 3 residues ahead of where the CDR3 ends, so the germline J gene completes it. The sample holds other DNA sequences that translate to the same CDR3. The V call is TRBV7-2, the J call TRBJ2-7; TRBD1 is a possible D gene (6 bases). The germline V gene has CDR1 SGHTA and CDR2 FQGNSA. This CDR3 is built from 15 residues. Trimming cost V 2 bases and J 0 bases, with 11 bases left between them. CDR3 region: CASSLNGGSSYEQYF. The CDR3 bases that were read are TGTGCCAGCAGCTTAAATGGGGGCAGCTCCTACGAG.

By sample fraction, this clone is medium-sized. The CDR3 end is not reached by the read, which stops 3 residues before it; the germline J gene fills it in. This rearrangement joins TRBV12-5 to TRBJ1-2, with 7 bases matching TRBD1. The V gene end was trimmed by 0 bases and the J gene end by 7 bases; junction bases not matched to a gene: 5. Looked up from germline, CDR1 is LGHNT and CDR2 is FRNRAP. The CDR3 contains 14 residues. The CDR3 loop reads CASGLVGQAAGYTF. Incomplete CDR3 DNA: TGTGCTAGTGGTTTGGTAGGACAGGCAGCTGGC.

Concerning this clone: The read ends 3 residues early relative to the CDR3; the germline J gene fills the gap. J is TRBJ2-3 and V is TRBV19; TRBD1 matches at 11 bases. The germline V gene has CDR1 LNHDA and CDR2 SQIVND (reference sequence). There are 18 residues in the CDR3. V shed 0 bases and J 3 bases; nucleotides not matched to a gene: 8. CDR3 DNA (partial): TGTGCCAGTAGTATAGATCTATCAGGACAGGGGGCAACAGATACG. Translated, it gives CASSIDLSGQGATDT. The full CDR3 reads CASSIDLSGQGATDTQYF.

In the case of this clone: The CDR3 end falls 3 residues outside the read, so it is completed with the germline J gene. The chain uses TRBV6-2 or TRBV6-3 and TRBJ2-5; TRBD2 matches 8 bases. The V gene end was trimmed by 2 bases and the J gene end by 4 bases; junction bases not matched to a gene: 3. This CDR3 comprises 14 residues. Germline V gene sequence: CDR1 MNHEY, CDR2 SVGEGT. CDR3 bases read: TGTGCCAGCAGTTACGGCGGGGGGACAGAGACC. It specifies CASSYGGGTET. The CDR3 as a whole reads CASSYGGGTETQYF.

This clone was counted only a few times. The CDR3 end is not reached by the read, which stops 3 residues before it; the germline J gene fills it in. The rearrangement links TRBV2 to TRBJ2-5, with 8 bases lining up with TRBD2. The CDR3 is made up of 17 amino acids. Germline V gene lookup returns CDR1 SNHLY and CDR2 FYNNEI. Unmatched junction bases numbered 22, after V lost 10 bases and J lost 6 bases. CDR3 sequence reads: CATSPYFRGGLGKTQYF. The sequenced CDR3 bases are TGTGCCACTAGCCCTTATTTCCGGGGGGGGCTCGGAAAGACC.

This clone was seen a few times. The DNA ends 3 residues before the CDR3 does, and the rest of the CDR3 is filled in from the germline J gene. The chain carries TRBV19 and TRBJ1-5; TRBD1 agrees at 9 bases. Germline V CDR1 and CDR2: LNHDA, SQIVND (reference sequence). Germline trimming cut 7 bases from V and 4 bases from J; bases unmatched to any gene: 14. The CDR3 has 17 amino acids. The CDR3 protein is CASTRTRGQGGNQPQHF. CDR3 DNA (partial): TGTGCCAGTACCCGAACCCGGGGACAGGGAGGAAATCAGCCC.

This clone appeared a few times. The sequenced fragment ends 3 residues before the CDR3 boundary, so the rest is inferred from the germline J gene. V and J are TRBV19 and TRBJ1-1; D remains unclear. This CDR3 is built from 15 residues. The V end lost 3 bases, the J end lost 2 bases, and 13 bases lay between the germline ends. Germline V CDR1 and CDR2: LNHDA, SQIVND (reference sequence). CDR3 bases read: TGTGCCAGTAGTATTTCGCGAGGGCTAAACACTGAA. Translation gives CASSISRGLNTE. The entire CDR3 is CASSISRGLNTEAFF.

To note about this clone: The read is 3 residues too short to cover the CDR3 end, so that end is filled in from the germline J gene. This sequence joins TRBV7-2 and TRBJ1-2; 10 nucleotides align to TRBD1. With V trimmed by 5 bases and J by 5 bases, 5 bases remained unmatched. The CDR3 sequence is 14 residues long. Germline-derived CDR1 and CDR2 are SGHTA and FQGNSA. CDR3 loop: CASSPRDRGYGYTF. The sequenced part of the CDR3 DNA is TGTGCCAGCAGCCCCCGGGACAGGGGTTATGGC.

Points on this clone: The read comes to an end 3 residues before the CDR3 does, leaving the germline J gene to fill in the end. The chain links TRBV18 to TRBJ2-5, with D possibly TRBD1 on 6 matching bases. Germline V gene sequence: CDR1 KGHSH, CDR2 LQKENI. The V end lost 2 bases, the J end lost 2 bases, and 9 bases lay between the germline ends. The CDR3 has 14 residues. The CDR3 DNA, read in part, is TGTGCCAGCTCACCAGCGACAGGTCAAGAGACC. This encodes CASSPATGQET. The CDR3 in its entirety is CASSPATGQETQYF.

This clone was counted between two and nine times. From the germline J gene comes the end of the CDR3, since the read stops 3 residues before it. The chain combines TRBV6-2 or TRBV6-3 with TRBJ2-5; possible D gene TRBD2, 7 bases. Trimming took off 2 bases at V and 6 bases at J, with 16 bases between the two ends. The CDR3 consists of 15 residues. Germline assignment: CDR1 MNHEY and CDR2 SVGEGT. Partial CDR3 DNA: TGTGCCAGCAGTTACGGGACTATAGACAGGAAGACC. This encodes CASSYGTIDRKT. The whole CDR3 is CASSYGTIDRKTQYF.

This clone showed up just a few times. The CDR3 goes on 3 residues after the read ends, and that part is filled in from the germline J gene. The chain has TRBV19 and TRBJ2-7, with TRBD1 matching over 9 bases. Germline CDR1 reads LNHDA; CDR2 reads SQIVND (reference sequence). The CDR3 consists of 14 residues. After removal of 5 bases from V and 4 bases from J, the junction contained 6 bases not matched to a gene. CDR3 DNA, as far as it was read: TGTGCCAGTAGTCCCGGGACAGGGACTTACGAG. Translation gives CASSPGTGTYE. The CDR3 as a whole reads CASSPGTGTYEQYF.

This clone was counted a few times. Read data end 3 residues before the CDR3 end; the end is taken from the germline J gene. The chain recombines TRBV7-2 with TRBJ1-2; 7 positions match TRBD1. The CDR3 consists of 14 residues. CDR1 and CDR2 (germline): SGHTA, FQGNSA. Trimming cost V 5 bases and J 6 bases; bases outside gene matches: 9. Here the CDR3 reads CASSGYRGGNGYTF. The covered CDR3 bases are TGTGCCAGCAGCGGATACAGGGGTGGGAATGGC.

About this clone: The read ends 3 residues early relative to the CDR3; the germline J gene fills the gap. V is TRBV7-2 and J is TRBJ2-3; no clear D. From germline, CDR1 is SGHTA and CDR2 FQGNSA. V was clipped by 6 bases and J by 1 base, with 11 bases between them. CDR3 length equals 14 residues. The CDR3 sequence: CASSRLRGTDTQYF. CDR3 bases read: TGTGCCAGCAGTAGACTCCGGGGCACAGATACG.

About this clone itself: The CDR3 goes on 3 residues after the read ends, and that part is filled in from the germline J gene. This chain joins TRBV18 and TRBJ2-2; TRBD2 is a possible D gene (5 bases). Germline assignment: CDR1 KGHSH and CDR2 LQKENI. CDR3 length equals 14 residues. Trimming took off 1 base at V and 4 bases at J, with 7 bases between the two ends. CDR3 in amino acids: CASSPREGTGELFF. The covered CDR3 bases are TGTGCCAGCTCACCACGTGAGGGCACCGGGGAG.

In the case of this clone: The read gets to within 3 residues of the CDR3 end, and the germline J gene fills in the rest. V usage is TRBV19 and J usage is TRBJ1-2, with 11 bases fitting TRBD1. The CDR3 has 17 residues. Unmatched junction bases numbered 11, after V lost 1 base and J lost 7 bases. The germline V gene has CDR1 LNHDA and CDR2 SQIVND (reference sequence). The CDR3 sequence: CASSIGMRTGGPSGYTF. CDR3 DNA (partial): TGTGCCAGTAGTATAGGGATGAGGACAGGGGGCCCGTCTGGC.

By share, this clone counts as medium-sized (0.01 to 0.1%). The read ends 3 residues early relative to the CDR3; the germline J gene fills the gap. The chain joins TRBV27 to TRBJ1-6; a possible D gene is TRBD1 (6 bases). Between the trimmed V and J ends, which lost 6 bases and 5 bases, there was a span of 17 bases. The CDR3 covers 16 residues. Germline V gene data show CDR1 as MNHEY and CDR2 as SMNVEV (reference sequence). The sequenced part of the CDR3 DNA is TGTGCCAGCAGGGTACAGGGCCCAATGGATAATTCACCC. This encodes CASRVQGPMDNSP. The entire CDR3 is CASRVQGPMDNSPLHF.

Concerning this clone itself: The CDR3 end lies 3 residues beyond the end of the read and is filled in from the germline J gene. The V call is TRBV2, the J call TRBJ1-4; weak D call: TRBD1 (6 bases). Deletions cut 6 bases from V and 3 bases from J, with 14 bases between. Germline values: CDR1 SNHLY, CDR2 FYNNEI. The CDR3 is 15 amino acids. CDR3 loop: CASRAGDRPNEKLFF. The CDR3 DNA, read in part, is TGTGCCAGCAGGGCAGGGGATAGACCTAATGAAAAA.

This clone has just a few counts. The CDR3 end falls 3 residues outside the read, so it is completed with the germline J gene. The chain combines TRBV18 with TRBJ2-7; D possibly corresponds to TRBD2 (5 bases). The germline V gene has CDR1 KGHSH and CDR2 LQKENI. This CDR3 is 15 amino acids long. Between the trimmed V and J ends, which lost 3 bases and 0 bases, there was a span of 12 bases. The CDR3: CASSPQEASSYEQYF. The sequenced CDR3 bases are TGTGCCAGCTCACCCCAGGAGGCGAGCTCCTACGAG.

CDR3 DNA, as far as it was read: TGTGCCAGCTCACCACAAAAGGGAACTAATGAAAAA. This codes for CASSPQKGTNEK. The entire CDR3 is CASSPQKGTNEKLFF. This sequence joins TRBV18 and TRBJ1-4; D remains ambiguous. The CDR3 end lies 3 residues beyond the end of the read and is filled in from the germline J gene. The V gene's germline CDR1 is KGHSH and CDR2 LQKENI. V was cut by 1 base and J by 1 base, with 7 bases left in between. The CDR3 is 15 amino acids.